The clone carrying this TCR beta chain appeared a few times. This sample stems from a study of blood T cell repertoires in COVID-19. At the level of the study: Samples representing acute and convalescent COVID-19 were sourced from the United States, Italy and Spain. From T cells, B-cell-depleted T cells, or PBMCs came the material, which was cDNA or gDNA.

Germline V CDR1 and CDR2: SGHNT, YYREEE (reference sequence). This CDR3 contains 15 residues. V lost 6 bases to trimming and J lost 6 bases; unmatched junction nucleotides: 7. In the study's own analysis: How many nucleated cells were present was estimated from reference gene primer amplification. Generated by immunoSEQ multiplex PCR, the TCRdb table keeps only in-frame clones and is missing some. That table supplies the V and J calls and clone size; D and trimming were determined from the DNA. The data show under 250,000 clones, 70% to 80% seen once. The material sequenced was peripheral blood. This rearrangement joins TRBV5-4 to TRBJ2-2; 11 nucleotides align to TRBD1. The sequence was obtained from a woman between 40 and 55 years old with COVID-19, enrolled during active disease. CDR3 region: CASTPPGQGAGELFF. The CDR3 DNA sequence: TGTGCCAGCACTCCTCCGGGACAGGGGGCCGGGGAGCTGTTTTTT.